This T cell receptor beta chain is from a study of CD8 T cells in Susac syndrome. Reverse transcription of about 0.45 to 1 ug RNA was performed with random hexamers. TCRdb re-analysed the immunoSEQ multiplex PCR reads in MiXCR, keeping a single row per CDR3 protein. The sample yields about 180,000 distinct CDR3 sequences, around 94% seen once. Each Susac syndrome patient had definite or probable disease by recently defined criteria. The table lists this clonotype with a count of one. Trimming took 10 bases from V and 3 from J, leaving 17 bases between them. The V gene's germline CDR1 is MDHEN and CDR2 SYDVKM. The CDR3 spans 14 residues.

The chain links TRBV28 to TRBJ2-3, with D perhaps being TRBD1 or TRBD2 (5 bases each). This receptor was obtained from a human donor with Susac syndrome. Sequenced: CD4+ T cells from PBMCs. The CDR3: CATQVAEGTDTQYF. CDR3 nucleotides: TGTGCCACCCAGGTGGCTGAGGGGACAGATACGCAGTATTTT.